The next 21 T cell receptor beta chains were all read from a single sample in a study of blood T cell repertoires in COVID-19. Produced via immunoSEQ multiplex PCR; TCRdb's table is partial and in-frame only. The profile shows about 110,000 clones, under 85% of them singletons. What was sequenced was peripheral blood. The source of these receptors is an older woman with acute or convalescent COVID-19.

This CDR3 is CASSFAGNSGNTIYF. The CDR3 coding sequence is TGTGCCAGCAGTTTTGCGGGGAACTCTGGAAACACCATATATTTT. The chain carries TRBV27 and TRBJ1-3; D unresolved. Trimming took off 3 bases at V and 0 bases at J, with 9 bases between the two ends. Germline V gene sequence: CDR1 MNHEY, CDR2 SMNVEV (reference sequence). The CDR3 is made up of 15 amino acids.

This chain links TRBV30 with TRBJ2-7, with 7 bases aligning to TRBD1. V trimming: 3 bases; J trimming: 4 bases; junction bases outside the gene matches: 6. In germline, CDR1 is GTSNPN, CDR2 SVGIG (reference sequence). The CDR3 extends over 13 amino acids. DNA of the CDR3: TGTGCCTGGAGAAGGGGGCTAGGGTACGAGCAGTACTTC. As protein: CAWRRGLGYEQYF.

The CDR3: CASSPPVGNTGELFF. CDR3 sequence (DNA): TGTGCCAGCTCACCACCCGTCGGGAACACCGGGGAGCTGTTTTTT. The chain links TRBV18 to TRBJ2-2; D ambiguous. The CDR3 covers 15 residues. In germline, CDR1 is KGHSH, CDR2 LQKENI. V was cut by 0 bases and J by 1 base, with 6 bases left in between.

In this sample, this clone turned up a few times. The DNA for the CDR3 is TGTGCCACCTCTAGCGGGGCTCTCAATGAGCAGTTCTTC. Protein product: CATSSGALNEQFF. The V and J genes are TRBV7-2 and TRBJ2-1; 9 positions match TRBD2. Losses at the gene ends were 10 bases for V and 6 bases for J; bases not matched to a gene: 7. Germline CDR1 and CDR2: SGHTA and FQGNSA. This CDR3 spans 13 amino acids. Filled out from reference TRBV7-2 and TRBJ2-1, the complete variable domain reads GAGVSQSPSNKVTEKGKDVELRCDPISGHTALYWYRQSLGQGLEFLIYFQGNSAPDKSGLPSDRFSAERTGGSVSTLTIQRTQQEDSAVYLCATSSGALNEQFFGPGTRLTVL.

The V and J genes are TRBV5-1 and TRBJ1-2; TRBD1 is a possible D gene (5 bases). CDR1 is SGHRS and CDR2 is YFSETQ in the germline V gene. The V and J ends lost 4 bases and 5 bases respectively, with 12 bases between them. The CDR3 contains 13 residues. The CDR3 bases are TGCGCCAGCAGCCCCGGGGGGGAATATGGCTACACCTTC. It yields the protein CASSPGGEYGYTF.

The gene calls are TRBV6-5 and TRBJ1-2, with no clear D. Trimming shortened V by 6 bases and J by 2 bases, and 7 bases separated the two germline ends. The CDR3 loop spans 12 amino acids. Germline CDR1 reads MNHEY; CDR2 reads SVGAGI. The CDR3 nucleotides are TGTGCCAGCAGGGCGGGGAACTATGGCTACACCTTC. This gives the protein CASRAGNYGYTF.

This clone was picked up a small number of times. CDR3 amino acids: CASIGTTYTGELFF. The CDR3 DNA reads as TGTGCCAGCATTGGGACAACCTACACCGGGGAGCTGTTTTTT. The chain employs TRBV2 and TRBJ2-2; a weak D match, TRBD1 (6 bases). Germline values: CDR1 SNHLY, CDR2 FYNNEI. The CDR3 is made up of 14 amino acids. With 7 bases removed from V and 3 bases from J, the gap between germline ends came to 12 bases.

This chain uses TRBV6-5 with TRBJ1-2; 7 bases fit TRBD1. The CDR3 has 15 residues. Germline CDR1 MNHEY, CDR2 SVGAGI. V shed 6 bases, J shed 5 bases, and the junction held 12 bases outside the gene matches. The DNA for the CDR3 is TGTGCCAGCAGGGATCCCGGACAGGCCGGTTATGGCTACACCTTC. As protein: CASRDPGQAGYGYTF.

The J gene is TRBJ1-2, the V gene TRBV9; D is perhaps TRBD1 (6 bases). CDR3 length: 13 residues. V was pared by 5 bases and J by 4 bases, with 12 bases between. CDR1 and CDR2 (germline): SGDLS, YYNGEE. The CDR3 protein is CASSQGQSYGYTF. In DNA, the CDR3 is TGTGCCAGCAGTCAGGGGCAGAGCTATGGCTACACCTTC.

The chain employs TRBV6-5 and TRBJ2-7, with D tentatively TRBD1 (5 bases). In germline, CDR1 is MNHEY, CDR2 SVGAGI. Trimming pared 1 base from V and 2 bases from J, leaving 12 bases between. There are 15 residues in the CDR3. Here the CDR3 DNA reads TGTGCCAGCAGTTACTATTCTGGGGCGACCTACGAGCAGTACTTC. Protein: CASSYYSGATYEQYF.

The V call is TRBV5-1, the J call TRBJ1-1; D is uncertain. V gave up 3 bases and J gave up 3 bases, with 9 bases separating them. Germline V gene sequence: CDR1 SGHRS, CDR2 YFSETQ. CDR3 length: 13 amino acids. In DNA form, the CDR3 reads TGCGCCAGCAGCTCGTTCGGGTACACTGAAGCTTTCTTT. Its protein product is CASSSFGYTEAFF.

On this clone itself: A read error is possible here, since a much larger clone lies one base away. At the DNA level, this CDR3 is encoded by other sequences in the same sample as well. The V call is TRBV9, the J call TRBJ2-1; possible D gene TRBD1, 7 bases. The CDR3 is 17 amino acids. Germline V gene sequence: CDR1 SGDLS, CDR2 YYNGEE. V was pared by 0 bases and J by 10 bases, with 23 bases between. In DNA, the CDR3 is TGTGCCAGCAGCGTAGACGGGCAGCGGCAGGGGGGCGGGGAGCAGTTCTTC. Its translation is CASSVDGQRQGGGEQFF.

The chain uses TRBV7-2 and TRBJ2-4; possible D gene TRBD2, 5 bases. V lost 3 bases, J lost 6 bases, and 12 bases lay in between. From germline, CDR1 is SGHTA and CDR2 FQGNSA. This CDR3 is built from 14 residues. CDR3 sequence: CASSFGQEGNIQYF. For the CDR3, the DNA is TGTGCCAGCAGCTTTGGCCAAGAGGGAAACATTCAGTACTTC.

The J gene is TRBJ2-3, the V gene TRBV5-1, with TRBD2 matching 9 bases. V lost 6 bases and J lost 2; bases outside the gene matches: 10. CDR1 and CDR2 (germline): SGHRS, YFSETQ. This CDR3 is built from 16 residues. The chain's CDR3 is CASNLRLAAYTDTQYF. The CDR3 DNA sequence: TGCGCCAGCAACCTGAGACTAGCGGCCTACACAGATACGCAGTATTTT. The full variable domain, completed using reference TRBV5-1 and TRBJ2-3, is KAGVTQTPRYLIKTRGQQVTLSCSPISGHRSVSWYQQTPGQGLQFLFEYFSETQRNKGNFPGRFSGRQFSNSRSEMNVSTLELGDSALYLCASNLRLAAYTDTQYFGPGTRLTVL.

The chain carries TRBV3-1 (or the pseudogene TRBV3-2) and TRBJ1-5; 7 bases are a match to TRBD1. V was pared by 3 bases and J by 7 bases, with 6 bases of the junction left unmatched. Germline CDR1 LGHDT, CDR2 YNNKEL (reference sequence). The CDR3 runs to 14 residues. The CDR3 spells CASSQNRGGQPQHF. For the CDR3, the DNA is TGTGCCAGCAGCCAGAACAGGGGTGGGCAGCCCCAGCATTTT.

V and J are TRBV27 and TRBJ2-5, with D possibly matching TRBD2 (5 bases). The V end lost 5 bases, the J end lost 5 bases, and 18 bases lay between the germline ends. The V gene's germline CDR1 is MNHEY and CDR2 SMNVEV (reference sequence). The CDR3 covers 15 residues. DNA of the CDR3: TGTGCCAGCAGTCCCCAGCCGGGCTCGGGGGAGACCCAGTACTTC. It encodes CASSPQPGSGETQYF.

V is TRBV19 and J is TRBJ2-3; 9 bases fit TRBD1. This CDR3 contains 16 residues. Per germline, CDR1 LNHDA and CDR2 SQIVND (reference sequence). The V and J ends lost 6 bases and 4 bases, in that order; junction bases with no gene match: 11. In nucleotides, the CDR3 is TGTGCCAGTAGCCGTACCGGGACAGGGAGCGCAGATACGCAGTATTTT. Its protein product is CASSRTGTGSADTQYF.

The chain couples TRBV2 to TRBJ1-1; D gene ambiguous. V was shortened by 11 bases and J by 1 base, with 11 bases between the two germline ends. This CDR3 region has 12 residues. In germline, CDR1 is SNHLY, CDR2 FYNNEI. The chain's CDR3 is CAGSPTNTEAFF. In DNA form, the CDR3 reads TGTGCCGGCTCACCCACGAACACTGAAGCTTTCTTT.

The chain employs TRBV29-1 and TRBJ1-1; 8 nucleotides line up with TRBD1. The V gene's germline CDR1 is SQVTM and CDR2 ANQGSEA. The V and J ends lost 6 bases and 4 bases, in that order; junction bases with no gene match: 7. There are 13 residues in the CDR3. CDR3 residues: CSVHRQGPTEAFF. For the CDR3, the DNA is TGCAGCGTCCACCGACAGGGGCCCACTGAAGCTTTCTTT.

The chain joins TRBV5-6 to TRBJ1-2; perhaps TRBD1 as D (5 bases). This CDR3 is built from 13 residues. Trimming took 4 bases from V and 0 from J, leaving 7 bases between them. The germline CDR1 and CDR2 sequences are SGHDT and YYEEEE. The chain's CDR3 is CASSPGTNYGYTF. DNA for the CDR3: TGTGCCAGCAGCCCAGGGACTAACTATGGCTACACCTTC.

CDR3 sequence reads: CASSYSRGTGNGETQYF. The CDR3 coding sequence is TGTGCCAGCAGTTACTCGAGGGGGACAGGGAATGGGGAGACCCAGTACTTC. V gene TRBV6-7 combines with J gene TRBJ2-5; 9 positions match TRBD1. TRBV6-7 is known as an ORF, though its function is uncertain. There are 17 residues in the CDR3. With 0 bases clipped from V and 5 bases from J, the junction kept 10 bases outside the gene matches.